The 21 T cell receptor beta chains below all came from one sample that was sequenced in a study of Ad26.COV2.S vaccination and SARS-CoV-2 variants. The treatment was: around 19 received Ad26.COV2.S at low or high dose, single or two shots; 5 received placebo; per-sample allocation not given. Samples came from day 63 after the first vaccine or placebo injection. TCRdb's copy holds only in-frame clones and misses some; the assay was immunoSEQ multiplex PCR. Of some 350,000 clones listed, around 83% were seen once; the top ten hold roughly 3.1%. This specimen was peripheral blood, taken in a trial of Ad26.COV2.S vaccine versus placebo. The source of these receptors is a person between 18 and 59 years old who received the Ad26.COV2.S COVID-19 vaccine or a placebo.

CDR3 region: CASSVRDRSRGKLFF. The DNA of the CDR3 is TGTGCCAGCAGTGTCAGGGACAGGAGTAGGGGAAAACTGTTTTTT. V gene TRBV25-1 combines with J gene TRBJ1-4; 8 nucleotides agree with TRBD1. The V gene's germline CDR1 is MGHDK and CDR2 SYGVNS. The CDR3 runs to 15 residues. V dropped 4 bases and J dropped 10; count of bases not matched to a gene: 11.

The chain carries TRBV30 and TRBJ1-4, with TRBD1 matching over 7 bases. The V gene end was trimmed by 5 bases and the J gene end by 7 bases; junction bases not matched to a gene: 10. The CDR3 loop spans 14 amino acids. Germline V CDR1 and CDR2: GTSNPN, SVGIG (reference sequence). This CDR3 is CAWDEGARGEKLFF. CDR3 in DNA: TGTGCCTGGGACGAGGGGGCGCGGGGTGAAAAACTGTTTTTT. Drawing the rest from reference TRBV30 and TRBJ1-4, the complete variable domain is SQTIHQWPATLVQPVGSPLSLECTVEGTSNPNLYWYRQAAGRGLQLLFYSVGIGQISSEVPQNLSASRPQDRQFILSSKKLLLSDSGFYLCAWDEGARGEKLFFGSGTQLSVL.

J is TRBJ1-1 and V is TRBV24-1; possibly TRBD1 for D (5 bases). Germline V gives CDR1 KGHDR, CDR2 SFDVKD. V dropped 5 bases and J dropped 3 bases, with 6 bases sitting between them. This CDR3 is built from 12 residues. The CDR3 sequence is CATSAGDTEAFF. In DNA, the CDR3 is TGTGCCACCAGTGCGGGGGACACTGAAGCTTTCTTT.

The genes are TRBV6-4 and TRBJ2-7, with TRBD2 identical over 9 bases. Germline V gene data show CDR1 as MRHNA and CDR2 as SNTAGT. The CDR3 runs 18 residues. Trimming at V came to 5 bases and at J to 2 bases, leaving 16 bases not matched to a gene. CDR3 region: CASSPGLAGGPETYEQYF. For the CDR3, the DNA is TGTGCCAGCAGTCCCGGACTTGCGGGAGGGCCAGAAACCTACGAGCAGTACTTC.

The genes are TRBV10-3 and TRBJ2-3; 10 nucleotides agree with TRBD1. CDR3 length: 15 amino acids. Trimming removed 6 bases from V and 10 bases from J; junction bases left unmatched: 13. CDR1 is ENHRY, CDR2 SYGVKD, per germline. The CDR3 DNA follows: TGTGCCATCAGCGAGGACAGGGGGTTGGGGGGTCCGCAGTATTTT. Encoded protein: CAISEDRGLGGPQYF.

V usage is TRBV4-3 and J usage is TRBJ1-1; D might be TRBD1 (6 bases). V was shortened by 4 bases and J by 0 bases, with 24 bases between the two germline ends. The CDR3 is 19 residues long. CDR1 is LGHNA and CDR2 is YSLEER in the germline V gene. CDR3 nucleotide sequence: TGCGCCAGCAGCCGGAGCTCGGGGGCCTTTTTATACATGAACACTGAAGCTTTCTTT. It translates to CASSRSSGAFLYMNTEAFF.

The chain couples TRBV3-1 (or the pseudogene TRBV3-2) to TRBJ1-2; D gene uncertain. Germline CDR1 is LGHDT and CDR2 is YNNKEL (reference sequence). The V gene lost 5 bases and the J gene lost 7 bases, with 23 bases spanning the gap. The CDR3 is 16 residues long. The CDR3 DNA is TGTGCCAGCAGCTATCGGGCCGCCGACGCGGTAGGTGGCTACACCTTC. Amino acids: CASSYRAADAVGGYTF.

Remarks on this clone: Other DNA sequences in the same sample also yield this CDR3. V gene TRBV9 combines with J gene TRBJ1-4, with 11 bases identical to TRBD1. The CDR3 runs to 15 residues. Germline CDR1 SGDLS, CDR2 YYNGEE. V lost 3 bases, J lost 8 bases, and 6 bases stayed unmatched. Here the CDR3 reads CASSATGTGGEKLFF. The CDR3 coding sequence is TGTGCCAGCAGCGCAACCGGGACAGGGGGGGAAAAACTGTTTTTT.

A single count supports this clone. The CDR3 protein is CASTGWQGPSHEQYF. CDR3 in DNA: TGTGCCAGCACCGGGTGGCAGGGCCCTTCTCACGAGCAGTACTTC. V usage is TRBV6-5 and J usage is TRBJ2-7; D possibly corresponds to TRBD1 (5 bases). CDR1 and CDR2 (germline): MNHEY, SVGAGI. Trimming took off 7 bases at V and 5 bases at J, with 21 bases between the two ends. The CDR3 has 15 residues.

The chain carries TRBV10-3 and TRBJ2-7; tentatively, D is TRBD1 (5 bases). This CDR3 is 13 amino acids long. The germline V and J ends were trimmed by 4 bases and 3 bases, with 10 bases remaining between them. Germline V gene lookup returns CDR1 ENHRY and CDR2 SYGVKD. In DNA, the CDR3 is TGTGCCATCAGTGGGTCCAGGGACTACGAGCAGTACTTC. This codes for CAISGSRDYEQYF.

The V call is TRBV7-9, the J call TRBJ2-3; TRBD2 matches at 8 bases. The V gene's germline CDR1 is SEHNR and CDR2 FQNEAQ (reference sequence). V lost 3 bases, J lost 1 base, and 3 bases stayed unmatched. The CDR3 covers 15 residues. This chain's CDR3 is CASSFIGGGTDTQYF. The CDR3 DNA sequence: TGTGCCAGCAGCTTCATCGGGGGGGGCACAGATACGCAGTATTTT.

The rearrangement joins TRBV6-2 or TRBV6-3 to TRBJ1-5; no clear D. V was pared by 2 bases and J by 2 bases, with 7 bases between. The CDR3 contains 14 residues. Looked up from germline, CDR1 is MNHEY and CDR2 is SVGEGT. The CDR3 nucleotides read TGTGCCAGCAGTTACAGGTGGGGCAATCAGCCCCAGCATTTT. Translating it yields CASSYRWGNQPQHF.

The chain recombines TRBV3-1 (or the pseudogene TRBV3-2) with TRBJ2-7; 10 bases match TRBD1. Per the germline V gene, CDR1 is LGHDT and CDR2 is YNNKEL (reference sequence). With 0 bases clipped from V and 4 bases from J, the junction kept 3 bases outside the gene matches. The CDR3 has 15 amino acids. CDR3 sequence reads: CASSQDRQGAYEQYF. In nucleotides, the CDR3 is TGTGCCAGCAGCCAAGATCGACAGGGGGCGTACGAGCAGTACTTC.

The CDR3 DNA is TGTGCCAGCAGTTACCCCGCGAGGGGACAGGGGGCTCTCTCTACCTACGAGCAGTACTTC. Translating gives CASSYPARGQGALSTYEQYF. The V gene is TRBV6-2 or TRBV6-3, the J gene TRBJ2-7, with TRBD1 matching 12 bases. The CDR3 consists of 20 residues. In germline, CDR1 is MNHEY, CDR2 SVGEGT. J gave up 2 bases and V 2 bases, and 16 bases lay outside the gene matches.

Comments on this clone: One end of the junction varies from germline; a read error may be responsible. The CDR3 protein is CASSLARDSHRGAVF. The CDR3 DNA is TGCGCCAGCAGCTTGGCCAGGGACAGTCACCGGGGAGCTGTTTTT. V is TRBV5-1 and J is TRBJ2-2; 7 bases fit TRBD1. CDR3 length: 15 amino acids. Germline V gene sequence: CDR1 SGHRS, CDR2 YFSETQ.

The chain joins TRBV4-3 to TRBJ2-7; 7 bases are a match to TRBD1. The V segment lost 0 bases and the J segment 4 bases; nucleotides outside the gene matches: 6. The CDR3 has 15 amino acids. Germline loops: CDR1 LGHNA, CDR2 YSLEER. As DNA, the CDR3 is TGCGCCAGCAGCCAAGAAGGGGACAGACGATACGAGCAGTACTTC. Translation: CASSQEGDRRYEQYF.

CDR3 nucleotides: TGTGCCAGCAAACAGGGTAACTATGGCTACACCTTC. Translation: CASKQGNYGYTF. The chain joins TRBV2 to TRBJ1-2; weak D call: TRBD1 (6 bases). The CDR3 runs 12 residues. Deletions cut 7 bases from V and 1 base from J, with 7 bases between. The germline V gene has CDR1 SNHLY and CDR2 FYNNEI.

This clone has only one observation. This sequence joins TRBV28 and TRBJ1-5; no clear D gene. CDR3 length: 12 residues. In germline, CDR1 is MDHEN, CDR2 SYDVKM. V lost 3 bases and J lost 6, with 6 bases in between. CDR3 region: CASSLTSQPQHF. The CDR3 region has the DNA TGTGCCAGCAGTTTGACTTCTCAGCCCCAGCATTTT.

V and J are TRBV7-6 and TRBJ2-5; 8 bases are a match to TRBD2. V was pared by 5 bases and J by 5 bases, with 10 bases of the junction left unmatched. The CDR3 extends over 15 amino acids. Germline CDR1 SGHVS, CDR2 FNYEAQ. CDR3 amino acids: CASSKRVREGETQYF. Written as DNA, the CDR3 is TGTGCCAGCAGCAAGAGGGTACGGGAGGGGGAGACCCAGTACTTC. Filled out from reference TRBV7-6 and TRBJ2-5, the complete variable domain reads GAGVSQSPRYKVTKRGQDVALRCDPISGHVSLYWYRQALGQGPEFLTYFNYEAQQDKSGLPNDRFSAERPEGSISTLTIQRTEQRDSAMYRCASSKRVREGETQYFGPGTRLLVL.

The V gene is TRBV6-1, the J gene TRBJ2-6; 9 bases fit TRBD1. The CDR3 is 19 residues long. Looked up from germline, CDR1 is MNHNS and CDR2 is SASEGT. V shed 3 bases and J 0 bases; nucleotides not matched to a gene: 9. The CDR3 bases are TGTGCCAGCAGTGAGACGGACAGGGGCGAAGGCTCTGGGGCCAACGTCCTGACTTTC. This sequence encodes CASSETDRGEGSGANVLTF.

The J gene is TRBJ1-3, the V gene TRBV28; maybe TRBD1 (6 bases). V lost 3 bases and J 4 bases, leaving 10 bases between the germline ends. The CDR3 has 14 amino acids. Germline V lookup: CDR1 MDHEN, CDR2 SYDVKM. The CDR3 coding sequence is TGTGCCAGCAGTTTGGGGGGGCCCGGAAACACCATATATTTT. It is translated as CASSLGGPGNTIYF. Together with reference TRBV28 and TRBJ1-3, the CDR3 gives the full variable domain: DVKVTQSSRYLVKRTGEKVFLECVQDMDHENMFWYRQDPGLGLRLIYFSYDVKMKEKGDIPEGYSVSREKKERFSLILESASTNQTSMYLCASSLGGPGNTIYFGEGSWLTVV.